This paragraph covers one T cell receptor beta chain sequence. The CDR3 is 15 amino acids. The germline V and J ends were trimmed by 2 bases and 2 bases, with 8 bases remaining between them. The germline V gene encodes CDR1 KGHDR and CDR2 SFDVKD. Authors' processing steps: Reference gene primer amplification gave nucleated cell count estimates. Sequenced by immunoSEQ multiplex PCR; TCRdb stores in-frame clones only, minus some. V, J and clone size are taken as reported in that table, and D and trimming were inferred from the DNA itself. The sample shows 200,000 to 300,000 clones, 80% to 90% of them seen only once. This record belongs to a study of blood T cell repertoires in COVID-19. At the level of the study: Italy, Spain and the United States were the sources of the convalescent and acute COVID-19 samples. T cells, B-cell-depleted T cells, or PBMCs supplied cDNA or gDNA.

The rearrangement joins TRBV24-1 to TRBJ2-2; no firm D call. The TCR originated in a man aged 25 to 40 with active or convalescent COVID-19. The sequenced sample consisted of peripheral blood. Here the CDR3 DNA reads TGTGCCACCAGTGATTGGCAGTCTAACACCGGGGAGCTGTTTTTT. Its translation: CATSDWQSNTGELFF.